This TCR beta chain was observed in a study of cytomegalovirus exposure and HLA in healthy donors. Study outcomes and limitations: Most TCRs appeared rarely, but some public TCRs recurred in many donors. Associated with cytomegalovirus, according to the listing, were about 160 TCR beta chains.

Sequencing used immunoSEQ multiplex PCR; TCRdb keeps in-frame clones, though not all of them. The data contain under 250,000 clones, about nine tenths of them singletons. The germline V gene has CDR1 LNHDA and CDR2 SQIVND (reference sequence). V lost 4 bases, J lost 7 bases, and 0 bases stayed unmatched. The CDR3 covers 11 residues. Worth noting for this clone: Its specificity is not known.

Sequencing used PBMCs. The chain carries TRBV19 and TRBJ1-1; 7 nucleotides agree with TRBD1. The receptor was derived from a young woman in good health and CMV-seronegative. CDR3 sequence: CASSRTGEAFF. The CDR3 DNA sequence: TGTGCCAGTAGTAGGACAGGTGAAGCTTTCTTT.